This T cell receptor (beta chain) comes out of a study of STAT5B mutations in CD4+ large granular lymphocyte leukemia. Whole-study results and caveats: The CD4+ versus CD8+ T-LGLL clonality difference may reflect limited sample size. 8/27 top patient clones versus 2/35 control clones were TRBV06-family.

V trimming: 2 bases; J trimming: 0 bases; junction bases outside the gene matches: 4. Germline-derived CDR1 and CDR2 are MNHNY and SVGAGI (reference sequence). This CDR3 contains 16 residues. Per the original methods: Productive clonotypes were detectable down to 2.59 x 10-5 frequency. TCRdb's copy holds only in-frame clones and misses some; the assay was immunoSEQ multiplex PCR. The V and J calls and clone size come from that table; D and trimming were worked out from the DNA. The sample includes some 45,000 clones, roughly 85% of them seen just once. A single count supports this clone. Its antigen is still unknown.

Material: CD4+ T cells from blood buffy coats. The sequence derives from a human donor in good health. The chain employs TRBV6-6 and TRBJ2-1; 7 bases match TRBD2. This chain's CDR3 is CASSYVGGLSYNEQFF. Here the CDR3 DNA reads TGTGCCAGCAGTTACGTGGGAGGGCTCTCCTACAATGAGCAGTTCTTC.